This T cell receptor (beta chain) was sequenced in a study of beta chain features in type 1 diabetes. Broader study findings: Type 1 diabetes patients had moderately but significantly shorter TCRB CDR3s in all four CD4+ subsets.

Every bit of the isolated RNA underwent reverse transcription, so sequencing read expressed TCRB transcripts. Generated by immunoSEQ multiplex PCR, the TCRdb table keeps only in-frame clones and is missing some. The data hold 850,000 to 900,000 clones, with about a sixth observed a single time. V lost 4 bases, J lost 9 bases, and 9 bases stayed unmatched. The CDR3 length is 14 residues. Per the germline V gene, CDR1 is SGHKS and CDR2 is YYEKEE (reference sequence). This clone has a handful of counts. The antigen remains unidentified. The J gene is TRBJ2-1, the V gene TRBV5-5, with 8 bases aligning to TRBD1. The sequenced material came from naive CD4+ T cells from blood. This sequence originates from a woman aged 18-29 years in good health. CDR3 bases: TGTGCCAGCAGCCGAAATACCGACAGGGGTGAGCAGTTCTTC. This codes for CASSRNTDRGEQFF.